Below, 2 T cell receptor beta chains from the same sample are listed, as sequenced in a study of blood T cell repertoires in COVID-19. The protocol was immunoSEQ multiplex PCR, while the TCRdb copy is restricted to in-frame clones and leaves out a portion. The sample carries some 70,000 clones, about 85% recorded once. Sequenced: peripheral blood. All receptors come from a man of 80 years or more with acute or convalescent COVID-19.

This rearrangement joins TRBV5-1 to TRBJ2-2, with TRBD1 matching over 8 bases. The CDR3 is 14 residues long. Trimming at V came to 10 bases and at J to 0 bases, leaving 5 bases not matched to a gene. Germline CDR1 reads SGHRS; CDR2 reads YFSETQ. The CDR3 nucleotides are TGCGCCGTACGACAGGGGACGAACACCGGGGAGCTGTTTTTT. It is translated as CAVRQGTNTGELFF.

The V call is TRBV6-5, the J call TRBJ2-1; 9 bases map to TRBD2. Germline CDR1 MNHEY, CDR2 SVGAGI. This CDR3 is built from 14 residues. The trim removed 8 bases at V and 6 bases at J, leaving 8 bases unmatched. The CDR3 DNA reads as TGTGCCAGCGGGGGGAAGCGGGAGGCCAATGAGCAGTTCTTC. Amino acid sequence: CASGGKREANEQFF.